This TCR beta chain was recovered during a study of resident and recirculating memory T cells in vitiligo. Overall study: Each patient gave two lesional and two nonlesional epidermal shave biopsies, plus PBMCs.

Study-wide results and limits: Different lesions suggested infiltration by different T cell clones.

Using immunoSEQ multiplex PCR, the repertoire was profiled, and TCRdb retains in-frame clones only, with some absent. There are some 70,000 clones in the sample; approximately 89% occur only once, and over 4.5% lies in the top ten. Concerning this clone itself: The antigen is not known.

The germline CDR1 and CDR2 sequences are SGHRS and YFSETQ. This CDR3 region has 15 residues. V lost 0 bases to trimming and J lost 1 base; unmatched junction nucleotides: 3. No patient showed confetti depigmentation, a clinical sign of active disease. This clonotype originated in a male donor with vitiligo. This sequence joins TRBV5-1 and TRBJ2-7, with 8 nucleotides matching TRBD1. Source material: blood. CDR3 sequence: CASSLGGDRSYEQYF. CDR3 coding DNA: TGCGCCAGCAGCTTGGGTGGGGACAGGTCCTACGAGCAGTACTTC.